This T cell receptor (beta chain) derives from a study of response to subunit inactivated influenza vaccine. TCRdb re-called the RT-PCR reads with MiXCR, one entry per CDR3 protein. Of hundreds of thousands of distinct CDR3 sequences in the sample, about 10% were seen once. Trimming left V 7 bases short and J 3 bases short, with 12 bases between. This CDR3 contains 14 residues. This clonotype was recorded at least ten times. These data also featured in a second study, about T cells expressing NK-cell markers. That investigation notes: 5'RACE template switching with UMIs generated TCR beta cDNA. The dominant NKG2C+ clonotypes represented about 1.0-8% of CD8+ T cells in over 5 donors. Once again these clonotypes came out on top in the CD3+CD56-NKG2C+ fraction of four donors.

The sequencing used PBMCs from blood, collected on the day of vaccination. The sequence derives from a man over 45 who received an inactivated influenza vaccine. The V and J genes are TRBV12-3 or TRBV12-4 and TRBJ2-2, with D possibly being TRBD1 (6 bases). The CDR3 bases are TGTGCCAGCATCCCTGGACAGTACACCGGGGAGCTGTTTTTT. Its translation is CASIPGQYTGELFF.